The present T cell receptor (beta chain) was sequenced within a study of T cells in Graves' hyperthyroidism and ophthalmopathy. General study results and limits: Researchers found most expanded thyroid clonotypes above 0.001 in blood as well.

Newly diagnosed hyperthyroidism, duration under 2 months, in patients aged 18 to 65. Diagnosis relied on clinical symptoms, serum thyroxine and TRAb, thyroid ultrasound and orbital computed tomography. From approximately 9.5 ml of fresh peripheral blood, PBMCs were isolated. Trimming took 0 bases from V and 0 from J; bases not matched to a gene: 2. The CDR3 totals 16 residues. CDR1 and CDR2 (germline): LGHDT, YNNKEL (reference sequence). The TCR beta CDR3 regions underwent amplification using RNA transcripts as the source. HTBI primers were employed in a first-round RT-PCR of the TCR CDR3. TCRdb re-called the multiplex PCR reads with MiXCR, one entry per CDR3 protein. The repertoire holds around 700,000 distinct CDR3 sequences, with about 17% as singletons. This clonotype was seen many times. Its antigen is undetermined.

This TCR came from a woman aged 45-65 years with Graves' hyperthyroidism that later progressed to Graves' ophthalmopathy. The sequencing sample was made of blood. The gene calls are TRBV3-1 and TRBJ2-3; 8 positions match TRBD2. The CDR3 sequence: CASSQEAGGSTDTQYF. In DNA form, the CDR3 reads TGTGCCAGCAGCCAAGAGGCGGGAGGAAGCACAGATACGCAGTATTTT.